Listed here are 27 T cell receptor beta chains from one sample, sequenced in a study of cytotoxic CD8 clonotypes in ibrutinib-treated CLL. Generated by immunoSEQ multiplex PCR, the TCRdb table keeps only in-frame clones and is missing some. The profile shows roughly 330,000 clones, 67% of them singletons. Specimen: PBMCs, collected after 36 months of ibrutinib treatment. The source of these receptors is a human donor with chronic lymphocytic leukemia.

This clone was detected a few times. The chain has TRBV2 and TRBJ1-5; D is perhaps TRBD1 (6 bases). Trimming removed 2 bases at V and 12 bases at J, with 8 bases between. Germline loops: CDR1 SNHLY, CDR2 FYNNEI. There are 11 residues in the CDR3. CDR3 sequence: CASSETGLQHF. The CDR3 DNA reads TGTGCCAGCAGTGAAACAGGGCTCCAGCATTTT.

The V and J genes are TRBV9 and TRBJ2-7; D uncertain. This CDR3 comprises 12 residues. Trimming pared 1 base from V and 8 bases from J, leaving 10 bases between. CDR1 and CDR2 from the germline V gene are SGDLS and YYNGEE. The CDR3 bases are TGTGCCAGCAGCGTACGTTTTAAAAAGCAGTACTTC. It encodes CASSVRFKKQYF.

This clone was seen a single time. This chain joins TRBV2 and TRBJ2-1; tentative D call: TRBD1 (5 bases). Trimming left V 6 bases short and J 13 bases short, with 10 bases between. CDR1 and CDR2 from the germline V gene are SNHLY and FYNNEI. This CDR3 is 10 amino acids long. In nucleotides, the CDR3 is TGTGCCAGCAGAGTAGGGGTACAGTTCTTC. It encodes CASRVGVQFF.

This clone was counted only a few times. This chain joins TRBV6-5 and TRBJ1-2; maybe TRBD1 (6 bases). V gave up 5 bases and J gave up 4 bases, with 17 bases separating them. The CDR3 runs to 15 residues. Germline V gene sequence: CDR1 MNHEY, CDR2 SVGAGI. CDR3 DNA sequence: TGTGCCAGCAGTCTCTACACAGGGCTTTTCTATGGCTACACCTTC. It encodes CASSLYTGLFYGYTF.

The V gene is TRBV9, the J gene TRBJ1-3; the D gene is possibly TRBD1 (5 bases). Germline CDR1 reads SGDLS; CDR2 reads YYNGEE. With 3 bases removed from V and 0 bases from J, the gap between germline ends came to 13 bases. The CDR3 loop spans 16 amino acids. CDR3 nucleotides: TGTGCCAGCAGCGGTGGGGGACCGAGCTCTGGAAACACCATATATTTT. Translated: CASSGGGPSSGNTIYF.

The chain couples TRBV4-1 to TRBJ1-1, with D perhaps matching TRBD1 (6 bases). The germline CDR1 and CDR2 sequences are MGHRA and YSYEKL. This CDR3 is built from 18 residues. The V gene lost 5 bases and the J gene lost 1 base, with 23 bases spanning the gap. CDR3 amino acids: CASSNSHGPTGRNTEAFF. The CDR3 region has the DNA TGCGCCAGCAGCAATTCCCACGGCCCTACAGGGCGGAACACTGAAGCTTTCTTT.

This clone turned up a few times. This sequence joins TRBV6-5 and TRBJ2-5, with unresolved D. The CDR3 loop spans 13 amino acids. CDR1 and CDR2 from the germline V gene are MNHEY and SVGAGI. V was pared by 2 bases and J by 2 bases, with 6 bases between. DNA of the CDR3: TGTGCCAGCAGTTACGGGTCGCAAGAGACCCAGTACTTC. It encodes CASSYGSQETQYF.

There are a few counts of this clone. The chain employs TRBV29-1 and TRBJ1-1, with 7 bases lining up with TRBD1. Germline V gene lookup returns CDR1 SQVTM and CDR2 ANQGSEA. V lost 7 bases, J lost 1 base, and 6 bases stayed unmatched. The CDR3 totals 13 residues. The CDR3 region is CSALDRSNTEAFF. The DNA of the CDR3 is TGCAGCGCCCTGGACAGGTCGAACACTGAAGCTTTCTTT. Complete variable domain (other parts from reference TRBV29-1 and TRBJ1-1): SAVISQKPSRDICQRGTSLTIQCQVDSQVTMMFWYRQQPGQSLTLIATANQGSEATYESGFVIDKFPISRPNLTFSTLTVSNMSPEDSSIYLCSALDRSNTEAFFGQGTRLTVV.

This clone was found once. V gene TRBV28 combines with J gene TRBJ2-1; D not resolved. Trimming took 5 bases from V and 0 from J, leaving 8 bases between them. Germline V CDR1 and CDR2: MDHEN, SYDVKM. CDR3 size: 14 residues. The CDR3: CASSRVSSYNEQFF. CDR3 DNA: TGTGCCAGCAGTAGGGTCAGCTCCTACAATGAGCAGTTCTTC.

The rearrangement uses TRBV28 and TRBJ1-2, with D possibly TRBD1 on 5 matching bases. Germline CDR1 MDHEN, CDR2 SYDVKM. This CDR3 has 14 amino acids. Trimming removed 7 bases from V and 4 bases from J, with 16 bases in between. Here the CDR3 reads CASTYRLRPYGYTF. The CDR3 DNA reads TGTGCCAGCACCTACAGGTTGCGGCCCTATGGCTACACCTTC.

This clone was found a few times. The chain joins TRBV28 to TRBJ2-2; possible D gene TRBD1, 7 bases. With 2 bases removed from V and 5 bases from J, the gap between germline ends came to 9 bases. CDR1 is MDHEN, CDR2 SYDVKM, per germline. The CDR3 is 14 residues long. Written as DNA, the CDR3 is TGTGCCAGCAGTTTACCAGGGGGGACCGGGGAGCTGTTTTTT. This gives the protein CASSLPGGTGELFF.

The chain links TRBV7-2 to TRBJ2-1; tentative D call: TRBD2 (6 bases). V was pared by 5 bases and J by 7 bases, with 21 bases between. Per germline, CDR1 SGHTA and CDR2 FQGNSA. The CDR3 loop spans 16 amino acids. The CDR3 sequence: CASSRGIALGDNEQFF. CDR3 nucleotide sequence: TGTGCCAGCAGCCGCGGGATCGCGCTAGGCGATAATGAGCAGTTCTTC.

The rearrangement uses TRBV7-9 and TRBJ1-2; D unresolved. The V end was cut by 1 base, the J end by 6 bases, with 9 bases between. Looked up from germline, CDR1 is SEHNR and CDR2 is FQNEAQ (reference sequence). The length of the CDR3 is 13 residues. The CDR3 sequence: CASSLDRGDGYTF. CDR3 nucleotides: TGTGCCAGCAGCTTAGACAGAGGTGATGGCTACACCTTC.

This clone was recorded a few times. The chain joins TRBV7-2 to TRBJ2-2; 9 nucleotides line up with TRBD1. There are 14 residues in the CDR3. Germline assignment: CDR1 SGHTA and CDR2 FQGNSA. The junction had 0 bases not matched to a gene; V was cut back by 1 base and J by 6 bases. The CDR3 sequence: CASSLGQGAGELFF. CDR3 coding DNA: TGTGCCAGCAGCTTAGGACAGGGGGCCGGGGAGCTGTTTTTT.

This clone was counted between two and nine times. This chain connects TRBV19 to TRBJ2-7; 8 bases line up with TRBD2. Trimming removed 9 bases from V and 0 bases from J; junction bases left unmatched: 4. Germline values: CDR1 LNHDA, CDR2 SQIVND (reference sequence). This CDR3 is built from 13 residues. CDR3 sequence: CASRGLASYEQYF. The CDR3, as DNA: TGTGCCAGCCGTGGACTAGCCTCCTACGAGCAGTACTTC.

This clone showed up just a few times. The chain uses TRBV2 and TRBJ1-4; no clear D. In germline, CDR1 is SNHLY, CDR2 FYNNEI. This CDR3 region has 15 residues. Trimming pared 3 bases from V and 8 bases from J, leaving 16 bases between. The CDR3 sequence: CASSDMGLGREKLFF. Here the CDR3 DNA reads TGTGCCAGCAGTGATATGGGCCTGGGGAGGGAAAAACTGTTTTTT.

The V gene is TRBV11-3, the J gene TRBJ2-7; 9 nucleotides agree with TRBD1. With 5 bases clipped from V and 0 bases from J, the junction kept 5 bases outside the gene matches. CDR1 and CDR2 from the germline V gene are SGHNT and YENEEA. The CDR3 runs to 15 residues. The CDR3 DNA follows: TGTGCCAGCAGCGCCGGACAGGGGAGCTCCTACGAGCAGTACTTC. Translated, it gives CASSAGQGSSYEQYF.

This clone was counted a few times. V usage is TRBV19 and J usage is TRBJ2-7; D remains unclear. The germline CDR1 and CDR2 sequences are LNHDA and SQIVND (reference sequence). V dropped 9 bases and J dropped 1 base, with 13 bases sitting between them. The CDR3 is 13 amino acids. CDR3 sequence: CASALRNSYEQYF. In nucleotides, the CDR3 is TGTGCCAGCGCGCTAAGAAATTCCTACGAGCAGTACTTC.

The genes are TRBV7-9 and TRBJ1-2; D unresolved. CDR3 length equals 13 residues. V was shortened by 2 bases and J by 5 bases, with 9 bases between the two germline ends. Germline V gene lookup returns CDR1 SEHNR and CDR2 FQNEAQ (reference sequence). The CDR3 DNA reads as TGTGCCAGCAGCTTACCGGGGTGGTATGGCTACACCTTC. Residues: CASSLPGWYGYTF.

The chain carries TRBV2 and TRBJ1-6; D not certain. V shed 4 bases and J shed 5 bases, with 9 bases lying between them. The CDR3 length is 14 residues. CDR1 and CDR2 (germline): SNHLY, FYNNEI. The CDR3 region has the DNA TGTGCCAGCAGTGTAACCCAGAATAATTCACCCCTCCACTTT. Its protein is CASSVTQNNSPLHF. Together with reference TRBV2 and TRBJ1-6, the CDR3 gives the full variable domain: EPEVTQTPSHQVTQMGQEVILRCVPISNHLYFYWYRQILGQKVEFLVSFYNNEISEKSEIFDDQFSVERPDGSNFTLKIRSTKLEDSAMYFCASSVTQNNSPLHFGNGTRLTVT.

This chain connects TRBV7-2 to TRBJ2-2, with TRBD2 identical over 9 bases. Trimming cost V 2 bases and J 3 bases; bases outside gene matches: 7. The CDR3 length is 17 residues. Germline V gene sequence: CDR1 SGHTA, CDR2 FQGNSA. In nucleotides, the CDR3 is TGTGCCAGCAGCTTAATGGGACTAGCAGGAGACACCGGGGAGCTGTTTTTT. It specifies CASSLMGLAGDTGELFF. The variable domain in full, completed from reference TRBV7-2 and TRBJ2-2, reads GAGVSQSPSNKVTEKGKDVELRCDPISGHTALYWYRQSLGQGLEFLIYFQGNSAPDKSGLPSDRFSAERTGGSVSTLTIQRTQQEDSAVYLCASSLMGLAGDTGELFFGEGSRLTVL.

The chain is built from TRBV29-1 and TRBJ1-1; TRBD1 matches 8 bases. Trimming removed 6 bases from V and 3 bases from J; junction bases left unmatched: 9. This CDR3 spans 14 amino acids. Germline V gene data show CDR1 as SQVTM and CDR2 as ANQGSEA. CDR3 sequence (DNA): TGCAGCGTCTCACGACAGGGGCCCGACACTGAAGCTTTCTTT. Its translation is CSVSRQGPDTEAFF.

This chain uses TRBV6-5 with TRBJ2-3, with D unclear. With 2 bases removed from V and 7 bases from J, the gap between germline ends came to 7 bases. Germline CDR1 reads MNHEY; CDR2 reads SVGAGI. The CDR3 has 12 amino acids. CDR3 DNA sequence: TGTGCCAGCAGTTACGGTGGTTATACGCAGTATTTT. Protein product: CASSYGGYTQYF.

This clone occurred a few times. This chain joins TRBV5-1 and TRBJ2-3; 7 nucleotides match TRBD2. V shed 0 bases, J shed 1 base, and the junction held 2 bases outside the gene matches. This CDR3 is 15 amino acids long. CDR1 and CDR2 from the germline V gene are SGHRS and YFSETQ. CDR3 sequence (DNA): TGCGCCAGCAGCTTGGTTACTAGCGGCACAGATACGCAGTATTTT. It codes for CASSLVTSGTDTQYF.

This rearrangement joins TRBV4-2 to TRBJ2-5, with TRBD2 matching 14 bases. The CDR3 covers 17 residues. With V trimmed by 4 bases and J by 7 bases, 11 bases remained unmatched. Germline V gene sequence: CDR1 LGHNA, CDR2 YNFKEQ. The CDR3 loop is CASSLARTSGGHGTQYF. The CDR3 coding sequence is TGTGCCAGCAGCCTCGCACGGACTAGCGGGGGGCACGGGACCCAGTACTTC.

This clone was detected only once. The V gene is TRBV15, the J gene TRBJ2-2; 11 nucleotides agree with TRBD1. Germline-derived CDR1 and CDR2 are LNHNV and YYDKDF (reference sequence). The CDR3 runs 16 residues. Trimming took 3 bases from V and 7 from J; bases not matched to a gene: 7. CDR3 protein: CATSRGPGQGVGELFF. CDR3 DNA sequence: TGTGCCACCAGCAGGGGTCCGGGACAGGGGGTCGGGGAGCTGTTTTTT.

The gene calls are TRBV18 and TRBJ2-5; weak D call: TRBD2 (5 bases). The length of the CDR3 is 13 residues. The V gene's germline CDR1 is KGHSH and CDR2 LQKENI. Trimming stripped 2 bases from V and 5 bases from J, with 9 bases between. CDR3 sequence (DNA): TGTGCCAGCTCACCAGGGAGTGGGGAGACCCAGTACTTC. Translating gives CASSPGSGETQYF.